The clone carrying this T cell receptor beta chain was found a few times. Its antigen is still unknown. Using immunoSEQ multiplex PCR, the repertoire was profiled, and TCRdb retains in-frame clones only, with some absent. The sample records nearly 300,000 clones, 70% to 80% being singletons. The data were obtained in a study of cytotoxic CD8 clonotypes in ibrutinib-treated CLL. Study-wide background: Included were about 11 relapsed/refractory and approximately 15 treatment-naive patients, of whom fewer than 18 were IGHV unmutated.

Study-level results: Baseline clonality exceeded age-matched healthy donors and tracked circulating CD8+ T-cell counts.

Germline CDR1 reads SGHAT; CDR2 reads FQNNGV. The length of the CDR3 is 14 residues. The junction had 10 bases not matched to a gene; V was cut back by 4 bases and J by 12 bases. The rearrangement joins TRBV11-2 to TRBJ2-1; 9 bases are shared with TRBD1. This receptor was identified in a human donor with chronic lymphocytic leukemia. Sequencing used PBMCs, obtained at disease progression, from a patient treated with ibrutinib. The chain's CDR3 is CASSSNAKGQGQFF. CDR3 in DNA: TGTGCCAGCAGCTCCAATGCAAAGGGACAGGGGCAGTTCTTC.